The TCR beta chain described here comes from a study of blood T cell repertoires in COVID-19 (TCRdb year 2020). Regarding the complete study: The collaborator samples originated in the United States, Italy and Spain and spanned the acute and convalescent phases of COVID-19. The prospective study material was composed of cDNA or gDNA derived from T cells, B-cell-depleted T cells, or PBMCs. The dataset comprised deeply sampled blood TCRbeta repertoires from subjects exposed to, actively infected with, or recovered from COVID-19. A freely available public database, intended as a resource for researchers studying the immune response to SARS-CoV-2, is where the repertoires were released. Samples came from the ongoing ImmuneRACE study (first 160 participants) plus 1,254 subjects from 6 global collaborators. A de-identified subject ID, COVID-19 status, age in years and sex were almost always included in the sample metadata. Where available, HLA class I and class II types were taken from metadata supplied by the sample provider and were not determined by assay-based typing. The paper as a whole reports these results and caveats: The amount of clinical and demographic metadata varied by source and participant and was provided uncurated.

The collaborating institutions used their own protocols to collect whole blood in K2EDTA tubes. Collaborator samples were shipped for TCRbeta analysis as frozen whole blood, isolated PBMCs, or DNA extracted from either sample type. As for this clone: The clone's antigen remains unknown. Base qualities are not recorded, but no much larger clone differs from it by a single base.

CDR1 and CDR2, looked up from the germline V gene (reference sequence), are LNHDA and SQIVND. V loses 2 bases at its end and J loses 5 bases; junction bases beyond the gene matches: 5. From the cysteine through the phenylalanine, the CDR3 covers 14 amino acids. Only CDR3 DNA is held: 42 bases, read in frame from base 1. The immunoSEQ Assay, a bias-controlled multiplex PCR, was used to amplify TCRbeta CDR3 regions from genomic DNA. The published analysis was carried out like this. The number of nucleated cells in each sample was estimated from the amplification of reference gene primers within the assay. Sequence reads were collapsed and filtered to measure the absolute abundance of every unique TCRbeta CDR3 rearrangement. For each sample, productive Simpson clonality was calculated as the square root of Simpson's diversity index over productive rearrangements. Here the immuneACCESS table is served through TCRdb, limited to in-frame sequences with V and J called. Missing clones are a known gap in these copies; in checked studies unresolved V genes cover under half, and the rest lacks a known reason. For V, J and clone size, that table is used; D and trimming come from the DNA. The sample yields 190,000 or so clones; 90% were counted once. Approximately 0.62% of the sample belongs to the ten largest clones.

This receptor was taken from a man aged 50-60 years with acute or convalescent COVID-19. The receptor chain draws on TRBV19 and TRBJ2-5; TRBD1 lines up with 7 middle nucleotides. Material for sequencing was peripheral blood. The CDR3 reads CASSIRGRQETQYF. The DNA sequence is TGTGCCAGTAGTATAAGGGGGCGACAGGAGACCCAGTACTTC.